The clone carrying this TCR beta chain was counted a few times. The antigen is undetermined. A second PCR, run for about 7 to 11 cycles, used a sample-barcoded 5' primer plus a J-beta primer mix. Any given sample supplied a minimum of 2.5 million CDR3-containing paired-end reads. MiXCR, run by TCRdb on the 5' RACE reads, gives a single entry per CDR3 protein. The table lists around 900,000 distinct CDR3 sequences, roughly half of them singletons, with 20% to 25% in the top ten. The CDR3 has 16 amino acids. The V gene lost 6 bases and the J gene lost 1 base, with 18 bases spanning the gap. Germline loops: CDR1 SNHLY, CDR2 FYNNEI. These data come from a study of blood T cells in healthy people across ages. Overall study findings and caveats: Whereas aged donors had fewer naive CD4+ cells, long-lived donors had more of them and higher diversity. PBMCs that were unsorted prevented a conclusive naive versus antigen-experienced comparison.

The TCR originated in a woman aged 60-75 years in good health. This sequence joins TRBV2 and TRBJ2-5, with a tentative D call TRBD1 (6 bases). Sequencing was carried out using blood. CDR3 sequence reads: CASSQRGTSVQETQYF. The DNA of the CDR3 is TGTGCCAGCAGCCAAAGGGGGACATCGGTCCAAGAGACCCAGTACTTC.